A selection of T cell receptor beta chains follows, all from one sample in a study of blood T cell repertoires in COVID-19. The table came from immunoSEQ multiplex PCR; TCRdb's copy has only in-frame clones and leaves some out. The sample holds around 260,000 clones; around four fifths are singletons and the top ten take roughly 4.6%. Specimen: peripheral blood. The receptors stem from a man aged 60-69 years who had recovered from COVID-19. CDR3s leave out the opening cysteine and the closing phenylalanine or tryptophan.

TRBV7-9	ASSLEGQGVVIQY
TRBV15	ATSRDQARRAQETQY
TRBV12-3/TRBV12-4	ASSGGGLSEAF
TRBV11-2	VSRWTSANTGELF
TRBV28	ASSLSGGNYGYT
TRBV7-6	ASSLGDSYEQY
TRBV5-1	ASSPDGRNTIY
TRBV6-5	ASSPRTEEAF
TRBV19	ASSPRGSHEKLF
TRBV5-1	ASSTGLAGPYNEQF
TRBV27	ASSTPGTAKRSQY
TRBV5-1	ASRPGQSSGNTIY
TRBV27	ASSRGLAWDTQY
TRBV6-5	ASSRRGRTEAF
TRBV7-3	ASSLSVSDTQY
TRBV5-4	ASSLETVHTEAF
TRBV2	ASGTDNEQF
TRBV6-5	ASSFVENQPQH
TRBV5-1	ASSPGGRGTEAF
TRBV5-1	ASNTGGYNEKLF
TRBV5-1	ASSLSGRAPYEQY
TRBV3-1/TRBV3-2	ASSTLAGATYEQY
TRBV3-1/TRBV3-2	ASSQGLGGRGSGANVLT
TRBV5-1	ASSPGQGVGGELF
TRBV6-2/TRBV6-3	ASSPSREQY
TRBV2	ASQEGGTGGHEQY
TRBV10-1	ASSQTGGKVEQY
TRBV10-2	ASRGQGFTEAF
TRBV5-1	ASSWGSTSGGETQY
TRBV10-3	ATLPGLAGGTYEQY
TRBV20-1	SPTQGGEAF
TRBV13	ASSLAGGQGSSYNSPLH
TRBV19	ASSSLAGAGELF
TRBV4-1	ASSQATRDRGHEQY
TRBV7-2	ASRLREGARSGANVLT
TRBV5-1	ASRGELMNTEAF
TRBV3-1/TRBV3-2	ASSQDLFQVREQY
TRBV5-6	ASSTTVRGNQPQH
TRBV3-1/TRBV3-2	ASSQDPSGQETQY
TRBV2	ASSVRRLAGGAADTQY
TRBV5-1	ASSWGSGPPGRGELF
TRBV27	ASSMTKLAGAQNEQF
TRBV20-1	SASSSGQGVWNTEAF
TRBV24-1	ATATGTGNTGELF
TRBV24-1	ATSDRRGGAFGYT
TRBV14	ASSDGGSNQPQH
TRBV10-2	ASSDWAGGYEQY
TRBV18	ASPPGRQGPYEQY
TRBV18	ASSTDGQGRYGYT
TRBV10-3	AISEAGTGAYEQY
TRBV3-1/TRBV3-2	ASSRNLLTPQETQY
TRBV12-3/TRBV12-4	ASSLAETGELF
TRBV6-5	ASRDSRGRNQPQH